These 32 T cell receptor beta chains originate from one sample sequenced in a study of blood T cell repertoires in COVID-19 (dated by TCRdb to 2019 to 2021). The library was prepared using the immunoSEQ multiplex PCR assay. Drawn from immuneACCESS, this table holds only the in-frame rearrangements with V and J called that TCRdb kept. Clones are partly lost; checked studies trace under half to an unresolved V gene and leave the rest unexplained. For this sample the table gives around 150,000 clones, of which approximately 92% were detected only once. Together, the top ten hold about 4.6% of the sample. The sample was peripheral blood. The source is a man aged 25 to 40 with COVID-19, enrolled during active disease.

In this sample, this clone turned up once. CDR3 bases: TGTGCCAGCTCACAACAGAGCTCCTATAATTCACCCCTCCACTTT. Encoded protein: CASSQQSSYNSPLHF. This chain links TRBV18 with TRBJ1-6, with unresolved D. The CDR3 runs 15 residues. Germline V gene lookup returns CDR1 KGHSH and CDR2 LQKENI. Deletions cut 4 bases from V and 0 bases from J, with 7 bases between. Full variable domain (remainder filled in from reference TRBV18 and TRBJ1-6): NAGVMQNPRHLVRRRGQEARLRCSPMKGHSHVYWYRQLPEEGLKFMVYLQKENIIDESGMPKERFSAEFPKEGPSILRIQQVVRGDSAAYFCASSQQSSYNSPLHFGNGTRLTVT.

The J gene is TRBJ2-7, the V gene TRBV19; 10 bases fit TRBD1. The CDR3 has 14 amino acids. V lost 3 bases, J lost 4 bases, and 3 bases stayed unmatched. CDR1 is LNHDA and CDR2 is SQIVND in the germline V gene (reference sequence). CDR3 loop: CASSIRQGAYEQYF. In nucleotides, the CDR3 is TGTGCCAGTAGTATTAGACAGGGGGCATACGAGCAGTACTTC.

With regard to this clone: In the same sample, other DNA sequences code for this CDR3. The chain employs TRBV19 and TRBJ1-5; D is possibly TRBD1 (5 bases). Germline V gene sequence: CDR1 LNHDA, CDR2 SQIVND (reference sequence). This CDR3 contains 13 residues. Trimming shortened V by 3 bases and J by 5 bases, and 8 bases separated the two germline ends. The CDR3 is CASSIQGHQPQHF. The CDR3 region has the DNA TGTGCCAGTAGTATCCAGGGCCATCAGCCCCAGCATTTT.

The CDR3 reads CASTKFFSGANVLTF. The CDR3 DNA follows: TGTGCCAGTACTAAGTTCTTCTCTGGGGCCAACGTCCTGACTTTC. The genes are TRBV19 and TRBJ2-6; D is unresolved. Per germline, CDR1 LNHDA and CDR2 SQIVND (reference sequence). The V gene lost 7 bases and the J gene lost 0 bases, with 10 bases spanning the gap. This CDR3 is built from 15 residues.

The chain joins TRBV7-2 to TRBJ1-2; D remains ambiguous. V lost 4 bases to trimming and J lost 4 bases, with 16 bases between them. CDR1 SGHTA and CDR2 FQGNSA come from the germline V gene. The CDR3 sequence is 15 residues long. CDR3 region: CASSSPTGMFYGYTF. CDR3 nucleotides: TGTGCCAGCAGCTCCCCCACGGGGATGTTCTATGGCTACACCTTC.

In nucleotides, the CDR3 is TGTGCCAGCAGTTTGAGCCTCGGGCAGCCCCAGCATTTT. Translated: CASSLSLGQPQHF. This chain connects TRBV27 to TRBJ1-5; D gene uncertain. The V gene lost 3 bases and the J gene lost 7 bases, with 10 bases spanning the gap. The CDR3 is 13 residues long. Germline assignment: CDR1 MNHEY and CDR2 SMNVEV (reference sequence).

V is TRBV7-2 and J is TRBJ2-7, with D maybe TRBD1 (6 bases). Germline V lookup: CDR1 SGHTA, CDR2 FQGNSA. V gave up 6 bases and J gave up 2 bases, with 14 bases separating them. The CDR3 extends over 14 amino acids. The CDR3 loop reads CASSWGPGTYEQYF. The CDR3 coding sequence is TGTGCCAGCAGTTGGGGGCCAGGCACCTACGAGCAGTACTTC.

The genes are TRBV3-1 (or the pseudogene TRBV3-2) and TRBJ2-7, with 8 bases aligning to TRBD1. Losses at the gene ends were 2 bases for V and 9 bases for J; bases not matched to a gene: 6. Germline CDR1 reads LGHDT; CDR2 reads YNNKEL (reference sequence). This CDR3 spans 13 amino acids. The CDR3 bases are TGTGCCAGCAGCCAAACCGGACAGGGTGGGCAGTACTTC. Its translation is CASSQTGQGGQYF.

The CDR3 DNA reads as TGCGCCAGCAGATGGGACAGGGACGGCTACACCTTC. Its protein is CASRWDRDGYTF. The chain carries TRBV5-1 and TRBJ1-2; 9 positions agree with TRBD1. After removal of 5 bases from V and 8 bases from J, the junction contained 4 bases not matched to a gene. Germline V CDR1 and CDR2: SGHRS, YFSETQ. CDR3 length: 12 residues.

A single count supports this clone. The J gene is TRBJ1-2, the V gene TRBV3-1 (or the pseudogene TRBV3-2); D gene uncertain. The germline V and J ends were trimmed by 4 bases and 3 bases, with 15 bases remaining between them. The CDR3 runs to 15 residues. Looked up from germline, CDR1 is LGHDT and CDR2 is YNNKEL (reference sequence). The CDR3 sequence is CASSLGGRSDYGYTF. The CDR3 DNA follows: TGTGCCAGCAGCCTTGGAGGAAGATCGGACTATGGCTACACCTTC.

The rearrangement joins TRBV11-2 to TRBJ1-3, with TRBD1 as a possible D gene (5 bases). Trimming left V 5 bases short and J 0 bases short, with 11 bases between. Germline V gene lookup returns CDR1 SGHAT and CDR2 FQNNGV. This CDR3 has 15 amino acids. This CDR3 reads CASSTFQGSGNTIYF. The DNA for the CDR3 is TGTGCCAGCAGCACTTTTCAGGGCTCTGGAAACACCATATATTTT.

This clone is a singleton in its sample. This chain links TRBV9 with TRBJ1-6, with 8 nucleotides matching TRBD1. This CDR3 contains 16 residues. The V and J ends lost 2 bases and 7 bases, in that order; junction bases with no gene match: 8. Germline CDR1 is SGDLS and CDR2 is YYNGEE. This CDR3 is CASSVTGEVLNSPLHF. CDR3 bases: TGTGCCAGCAGCGTGACAGGGGAGGTCTTGAATTCACCCCTCCACTTT.

Written as DNA, the CDR3 is TGTGCCAGCACGAGGGCACTCGAGCAGTACTTC. This gives the protein CASTRALEQYF. V usage is TRBV2 and J usage is TRBJ2-7, with a weak D call TRBD2 (5 bases). Deletions cut 7 bases from V and 6 bases from J, with 10 bases between. CDR1 SNHLY and CDR2 FYNNEI come from the germline V gene. The CDR3 loop spans 11 amino acids.

The chain has TRBV2 and TRBJ2-7; D not certain. V was shortened by 1 base and J by 2 bases, with 12 bases between the two germline ends. CDR3 size: 15 residues. Germline loops: CDR1 SNHLY, CDR2 FYNNEI. The CDR3 reads CASSEGGSNPYEQYF. CDR3 coding DNA: TGTGCCAGCAGTGAAGGAGGCAGTAATCCCTACGAGCAGTACTTC.

The V call is TRBV24-1, the J call TRBJ1-2; D possibly corresponds to TRBD1 (6 bases). This CDR3 contains 14 residues. The germline V gene has CDR1 KGHDR and CDR2 SFDVKD. The V end was cut by 4 bases, the J end by 6 bases, with 14 bases between. The CDR3 loop is CATSDGADRNGYTF. The CDR3 bases are TGTGCCACCAGTGACGGGGCGGACAGAAATGGCTACACCTTC.

The table lists this clone with a few counts. The V call is TRBV10-3, the J call TRBJ1-6; TRBD1 matches 7 bases. In germline, CDR1 is ENHRY, CDR2 SYGVKD. The CDR3 totals 19 residues. V lost 3 bases to trimming and J lost 0 bases; unmatched junction nucleotides: 11. CDR3 region: CAISEHRDSRSSYNSPLHF. The CDR3, as DNA: TGTGCCATCAGTGAACACCGGGACAGCCGAAGCTCCTATAATTCACCCCTCCACTTT.

The CDR3 region is CASSSQGLTYEQYF. CDR3 nucleotides: TGTGCCAGCAGTTCCCAGGGCCTAACCTACGAGCAGTACTTC. The V gene is TRBV6-2 or TRBV6-3, the J gene TRBJ2-7, with TRBD1 as a possible D gene (5 bases). The CDR3 is 14 amino acids. Germline CDR1 is MNHEY and CDR2 is SVGEGT. V was shortened by 4 bases and J by 2 bases, with 12 bases between the two germline ends.

V and J are TRBV18 and TRBJ2-7; D not resolved. Germline loops: CDR1 KGHSH, CDR2 LQKENI. V lost 0 bases to trimming and J lost 0 bases, with 9 bases between them. The CDR3 spans 15 residues. The CDR3 DNA reads as TGTGCCAGCTCACCACCAGGCAGGCCCTCCTACGAGCAGTACTTC. Its protein product is CASSPPGRPSYEQYF.

The chain employs TRBV21-1 and TRBJ1-1; whether TRBD1, the table's D call, matches the DNA was not checked. TRBV21-1 is labeled a pseudogene. The CDR3 contains 12 residues. The CDR3 DNA reads as TGTGCCAGCAGCGCCCAGAAAACTGAAGCTTTCTTT. This sequence encodes CASSAQKTEAFF.

This sequence joins TRBV18 and TRBJ2-1; 7 nucleotides match TRBD1. From germline, CDR1 is KGHSH and CDR2 LQKENI. The CDR3 has 16 amino acids. J lost 3 bases, V lost 3 bases, and 8 bases had no gene match. CDR3 in DNA: TGTGCCAGCTCACCTCTAGGGGGCGAACTCTACAATGAGCAGTTCTTC. This codes for CASSPLGGELYNEQFF.

J is TRBJ2-1 and V is TRBV5-1; D may be TRBD2 (6 bases). Germline V gene lookup returns CDR1 SGHRS and CDR2 YFSETQ. The CDR3 length is 16 residues. Trimming removed 2 bases at V and 3 bases at J, with 15 bases between. The CDR3 sequence is CASSLGLAFFYNEQFF. The CDR3 DNA sequence: TGCGCCAGCAGCTTAGGGCTAGCGTTCTTCTACAATGAGCAGTTCTTC.

The chain employs TRBV24-1 and TRBJ2-3; D is undetermined. Germline values: CDR1 KGHDR, CDR2 SFDVKD. This CDR3 contains 17 residues. The V end lost 3 bases, the J end lost 1 base, and 16 bases lay between the germline ends. The CDR3 here is CATSDHRWSSRTDTQYF. CDR3 bases: TGTGCCACCAGTGATCATAGGTGGAGTTCCCGCACAGATACGCAGTATTTT.

The CDR3 nucleotides are TGTGCCAGCACCCAGGACGGAGGGACGCAGTATTTT. It specifies CASTQDGGTQYF. The gene calls are TRBV28 and TRBJ2-3; D possibly corresponds to TRBD2 (6 bases). This CDR3 is 12 amino acids long. The germline V and J ends were trimmed by 7 bases and 9 bases, with 14 bases remaining between them. In germline, CDR1 is MDHEN, CDR2 SYDVKM.

The chain employs TRBV6-1 and TRBJ2-7, with TRBD2 matching over 8 bases. J was trimmed by 3 bases and V by 2 bases; bases with no gene match: 15. The germline gives CDR1 MNHNS, CDR2 SASEGT. This CDR3 has 18 amino acids. For the CDR3, the DNA is TGTGCCAGCAGTGAATACCTCTTAAGGCCGGGAGGGGGCTACGAGCAGTACTTC. Protein product: CASSEYLLRPGGGYEQYF.

The chain employs TRBV27 and TRBJ1-2; D not resolved. The CDR3 loop spans 13 amino acids. V lost 1 base and J lost 2, with 5 bases in between. Germline CDR1 is MNHEY and CDR2 is SMNVEV (reference sequence). The CDR3 DNA sequence: TGTGCCAGCAGTTTATATCCAAACTATGGCTACACCTTC. Encoded protein: CASSLYPNYGYTF.

The rearrangement uses TRBV12-3 or TRBV12-4 and TRBJ2-1; a weak D match, TRBD2 (5 bases). This CDR3 is 13 amino acids long. V lost 5 bases to trimming and J lost 6 bases, with 11 bases between them. The CDR3 coding sequence is TGTGCCAGCAGTATCACGGGAACCAATGAGCAGTTCTTC. Its translation: CASSITGTNEQFF.

The CDR3 loop reads CASSQRGRQGAGELFF. The CDR3 region has the DNA TGTGCCAGCAGCCAACGGGGGAGACAGGGTGCCGGGGAGCTGTTTTTT. J is TRBJ2-2 and V is TRBV3-1 (or the pseudogene TRBV3-2); TRBD1 might be the D (7 bases). The V end lost 2 bases, the J end lost 6 bases, and 16 bases lay between the germline ends. CDR1 is LGHDT, CDR2 YNNKEL, per germline (reference sequence). The CDR3 is 16 amino acids.

This clone was detected a few times. The rearrangement uses TRBV27 and TRBJ2-3; D call uncertain. There are 14 residues in the CDR3. Trimming stripped 3 bases from V and 2 bases from J, with 9 bases between. CDR1 is MNHEY and CDR2 is SMNVEV in the germline V gene (reference sequence). The CDR3 nucleotides are TGTGCCAGCAGTTTGAGATTTGTCACAGATACGCAGTATTTT. This sequence encodes CASSLRFVTDTQYF.

V usage is TRBV7-8 and J usage is TRBJ1-2, with a weak D call TRBD1 (6 bases). The CDR3 covers 14 residues. Germline V gives CDR1 SGHVS, CDR2 FQNEAQ. V gave up 5 bases and J gave up 1 base, with 11 bases separating them. DNA of the CDR3: TGTGCCAGCAGCCAACAGGGAGATAACTATGGCTACACCTTC. Its protein is CASSQQGDNYGYTF.

The chain links TRBV24-1 to TRBJ2-1, with a possible D match to TRBD2 (5 bases). This CDR3 spans 13 amino acids. V was shortened by 7 bases and J by 4 bases, with 10 bases between the two germline ends. Germline CDR1 and CDR2: KGHDR and SFDVKD. The chain's CDR3 is CATSLSGYNEQFF. Here the CDR3 DNA reads TGTGCCACCAGCTTAAGCGGATACAATGAGCAGTTCTTC.

V usage is TRBV5-1 and J usage is TRBJ2-7; tentative D call: TRBD1 (5 bases). CDR3 length equals 13 residues. Looked up from germline, CDR1 is SGHRS and CDR2 is YFSETQ. Trimming pared 4 bases from V and 7 bases from J, leaving 15 bases between. The CDR3 DNA follows: TGCGCCAGCAGCACAATCGGTAGGGGTGAGCAGTACTTC. Translating gives CASSTIGRGEQYF.

The V gene is TRBV24-1, the J gene TRBJ2-3; D gene ambiguous. Between the trimmed V and J ends, which lost 6 bases and 0 bases, there was a span of 9 bases. This CDR3 comprises 14 residues. CDR1 and CDR2 (germline): KGHDR, SFDVKD. The CDR3 nucleotides are TGTGCCACCAGTCTCGTTGGCAGCACAGATACGCAGTATTTT. Amino acids: CATSLVGSTDTQYF.